This T cell receptor beta chain was identified during a study of T cell responses to AZD1222 COVID-19 vaccine. Overall study context: The analysis combined second doses at about 4 or about 12 weeks.

The sample holds one count of this clone. TCRdb's copy holds only in-frame clones and misses some; the assay was immunoSEQ multiplex PCR. The table lists about 140,000 clones, 75% to 90% of them singletons. The V gene end was trimmed by 2 bases and the J gene end by 0 bases; junction bases not matched to a gene: 5. Looked up from germline, CDR1 is WSHSY and CDR2 is SAAADI. This CDR3 is 19 amino acids long. The receptor was isolated from an adult in good health. The chain carries TRBV10-2 and TRBJ2-2; 14 bases match TRBD2. The sequenced sample was peripheral blood, obtained on day 0 of AZD1222 vaccination. The CDR3 is CASSEGLAGGWANTGELFF. The DNA for the CDR3 is TGCGCCAGCAGTGAGGGACTAGCGGGAGGTTGGGCGAACACCGGGGAGCTGTTTTTT.